These 23 T cell receptor beta chains came from one sample sequenced in a study of shared clonotypes between healthy human individuals. The assay was immunoSEQ multiplex PCR, and TCRdb's table has in-frame clones only and misses some. Of roughly 700,000 clones listed, around two thirds were seen once; the top ten hold 1.5% to 2%. Sequences were obtained from memory CD4+ T cells sorted from blood. Subset denoted: CD45RA-negative fraction. All receptors derive from a woman aged 30 to 39 in good health.

The chain joins TRBV28 to TRBJ2-2, with 7 nucleotides matching TRBD1. This CDR3 is built from 15 residues. Germline V gene data show CDR1 as MDHEN and CDR2 as SYDVKM. J lost 7 bases, V lost 2 bases, and 7 bases had no gene match. Written as DNA, the CDR3 is TGTGCCAGCAGTTTAGGGACAGAGAATGGCGGGGAGCTGTTTTTT. This codes for CASSLGTENGGELFF.

The chain carries TRBV4-2 and TRBJ2-4; a weak D match, TRBD2 (5 bases). The length of the CDR3 is 14 residues. The germline gives CDR1 LGHNA, CDR2 YNFKEQ. V was clipped by 0 bases and J by 6 bases, with 9 bases between them. The CDR3 protein is CASSQERVGNIQYF. CDR3 DNA sequence: TGTGCCAGCAGCCAAGAGAGGGTCGGAAACATTCAGTACTTC.

This chain connects TRBV7-9 to TRBJ2-3, with TRBD2 matching over 11 bases. CDR1 is SEHNR and CDR2 is FQNEAQ in the germline V gene (reference sequence). V was clipped by 5 bases and J by 3 bases; unmatched bases: 10. The CDR3 is made up of 17 amino acids. The CDR3 loop is CASSTKGLAETTDTQYF. For the CDR3, the DNA is TGTGCCAGCAGCACCAAGGGACTAGCGGAGACGACAGATACGCAGTATTTT.

This chain links TRBV7-2 with TRBJ2-2; 7 nucleotides line up with TRBD2. The germline CDR1 and CDR2 sequences are SGHTA and FQGNSA. CDR3 length: 15 residues. V dropped 5 bases and J dropped 6; count of bases not matched to a gene: 9. The CDR3 nucleotides are TGTGCCAGCAGCCCGATAGCGGGTGCTGCCGGGGAGCTGTTTTTT. It is translated as CASSPIAGAAGELFF.

V is TRBV4-1 and J is TRBJ1-2; D is undetermined. The germline V and J ends were trimmed by 4 bases and 3 bases, with 15 bases remaining between them. The CDR3 runs to 15 residues. Germline V gene sequence: CDR1 MGHRA, CDR2 YSYEKL. The CDR3: CASSPPVWLDYGYTF. The CDR3 nucleotides read TGCGCCAGCAGCCCCCCGGTGTGGTTAGACTATGGCTACACCTTC.

This chain connects TRBV27 to TRBJ1-1; D call uncertain. Trimming stripped 4 bases from V and 0 bases from J, with 9 bases between. The length of the CDR3 is 14 residues. Germline assignment: CDR1 MNHEY and CDR2 SMNVEV (reference sequence). The CDR3 protein is CASSYRAMNTEAFF. In nucleotides, the CDR3 is TGTGCCAGCAGTTATAGGGCCATGAACACTGAAGCTTTCTTT.

In DNA form, the CDR3 reads TGTGCCAGCAGCTCCCATCCCCTTTGGGACACCGGGGAGCTGTTTTTT. Amino acids: CASSSHPLWDTGELFF. The rearrangement uses TRBV2 and TRBJ2-2, with D unresolved. CDR1 and CDR2 (germline): SNHLY, FYNNEI. CDR3 length equals 16 residues. Trimming took off 6 bases at V and 3 bases at J, with 17 bases between the two ends. Full variable domain (remainder filled in from reference TRBV2 and TRBJ2-2): EPEVTQTPSHQVTQMGQEVILRCVPISNHLYFYWYRQILGQKVEFLVSFYNNEISEKSEIFDDQFSVERPDGSNFTLKIRSTKLEDSAMYFCASSSHPLWDTGELFFGEGSRLTVL.

This clone has a count of ten or more. This chain links TRBV11-3 with TRBJ2-5; D is unresolved. V was clipped by 5 bases and J by 5 bases, with 15 bases between them. This CDR3 spans 14 amino acids. Germline values: CDR1 SGHNT, CDR2 YENEEA. The DNA for the CDR3 is TGTGCCAGCAGCCCATCACCGGTTGGGGAGACCCAGTACTTC. Residues: CASSPSPVGETQYF.

V is TRBV6-1 and J is TRBJ2-5; 9 bases match TRBD1. V dropped 6 bases and J dropped 5; count of bases not matched to a gene: 10. This CDR3 is 15 amino acids long. Germline-derived CDR1 and CDR2 are MNHNS and SASEGT. The CDR3 reads CASRNRQGGVETQYF. As DNA, the CDR3 is TGTGCCAGCAGGAATCGACAGGGGGGAGTGGAGACCCAGTACTTC.

The sample holds many counts of this clone. V and J are TRBV5-1 and TRBJ2-3, with TRBD1 identical over 8 bases. V gave up 5 bases and J gave up 2 bases; unmatched junction bases: 7. The germline gives CDR1 SGHRS, CDR2 YFSETQ. CDR3 length: 15 amino acids. In nucleotides, the CDR3 is TGCGCCAGCAGGCCGGGACAGGCTTACACAGATACGCAGTATTTT. Translating it yields CASRPGQAYTDTQYF.

V usage is TRBV9 and J usage is TRBJ2-5; D is ambiguous. CDR3 size: 13 residues. Germline assignment: CDR1 SGDLS and CDR2 YYNGEE. V shed 2 bases and J shed 5 bases, with 10 bases lying between them. Written as DNA, the CDR3 is TGTGCCAGCAGCGTTTCAATTTTGGAGACCCAGTACTTC. Translation gives CASSVSILETQYF. Full variable domain (missing parts from reference TRBV9 and TRBJ2-5): DSGVTQTPKHLITATGQRVTLRCSPRSGDLSVYWYQQSLDQGLQFLIQYYNGEERAKGNILERFSAQQFPDLHSELNLSSLELGDSALYFCASSVSILETQYFGPGTRLLVL.

The chain joins TRBV5-1 to TRBJ2-5; D may be TRBD2 (6 bases). This CDR3 region has 14 residues. V was cut by 0 bases and J by 0 bases, with 6 bases left in between. Germline values: CDR1 SGHRS, CDR2 YFSETQ. The CDR3 sequence: CASSLASDQETQYF. The CDR3 nucleotides read TGCGCCAGCAGCTTGGCTAGCGACCAAGAGACCCAGTACTTC.

The genes are TRBV6-6 and TRBJ2-1; no clear D gene. Trimming shortened V by 0 bases and J by 12 bases, and 15 bases separated the two germline ends. CDR3 length equals 14 residues. Germline values: CDR1 MNHNY, CDR2 SVGAGI (reference sequence). The CDR3 nucleotides are TGTGCCAGCAGTTACTCGGAGCCGGTCGTGTGGCAGTTCTTC. Translation gives CASSYSEPVVWQFF.

The CDR3 loop reads CASSLAGAGGGANVLTF. The CDR3 coding sequence is TGTGCCAGCAGCTTAGCTGGGGCGGGAGGAGGGGCCAACGTCCTGACTTTC. The chain has TRBV7-2 and TRBJ2-6; 8 bases agree with TRBD2. Losses at the gene ends were 0 bases for V and 4 bases for J; bases not matched to a gene: 5. CDR1 is SGHTA, CDR2 FQGNSA, per germline. This CDR3 comprises 17 residues.

This CDR3 is CASSRRDYSYNEQFF. Here the CDR3 DNA reads TGTGCCAGCAGCCGCCGGGACTACTCCTACAATGAGCAGTTCTTC. The chain carries TRBV9 and TRBJ2-1, with 7 nucleotides matching TRBD2. Trimming cost V 4 bases and J 0 bases; bases outside gene matches: 4. The CDR3 is 15 residues long. Germline CDR1 and CDR2: SGDLS and YYNGEE.

This clone showed up just a few times. This rearrangement joins TRBV18 to TRBJ2-7, with 9 bases lining up with TRBD2. With 0 bases clipped from V and 6 bases from J, the junction kept 9 bases outside the gene matches. Germline lookup yields CDR1 KGHSH and CDR2 LQKENI. CDR3 length: 16 amino acids. Here the CDR3 reads CASSPPEIKREAEQYF. The CDR3 coding sequence is TGTGCCAGCTCACCACCCGAGATAAAGCGGGAGGCCGAGCAGTACTTC. Full variable domain (missing parts from reference TRBV18 and TRBJ2-7): NAGVMQNPRHLVRRRGQEARLRCSPMKGHSHVYWYRQLPEEGLKFMVYLQKENIIDESGMPKERFSAEFPKEGPSILRIQQVVRGDSAAYFCASSPPEIKREAEQYFGPGTRLTVT.

The chain carries TRBV4-2 and TRBJ1-1; 9 bases line up with TRBD1. This CDR3 contains 15 residues. Germline V CDR1 and CDR2: LGHNA, YNFKEQ. J was trimmed by 7 bases and V by 1 base; bases with no gene match: 7. The CDR3 nucleotides are TGTGCCAGCAGCCAAGGGGACAGGGATGTGGGTGAAGCTTTCTTT. Encoded protein: CASSQGDRDVGEAFF.

There are a few counts of this clone. The chain uses TRBV7-9 and TRBJ2-2; the D is unclear. V was trimmed by 5 bases and J by 2 bases, leaving 6 bases between them. CDR1 is SEHNR, CDR2 FQNEAQ, per germline (reference sequence). This CDR3 spans 13 amino acids. The CDR3 bases are TGTGCCAGCAGCCCGCGAAACACCGGGGAGCTGTTTTTT. Translated, it gives CASSPRNTGELFF. Together with reference TRBV7-9 and TRBJ2-2, the CDR3 gives the full variable domain: DTGVSQNPRHKITKRGQNVTFRCDPISEHNRLYWYRQTLGQGPEFLTYFQNEAQLEKSRLLSDRFSAERPKGSFSTLEIQRTEQGDSAMYLCASSPRNTGELFFGEGSRLTVL.

Details on this clone: The same CDR3 arises from other DNA sequences in this sample as well. The chain is built from TRBV10-2 and TRBJ1-5, with 8 bases identical to TRBD1. The length of the CDR3 is 14 residues. After removal of 6 bases from V and 2 bases from J, the junction contained 3 bases not matched to a gene. Germline lookup yields CDR1 WSHSY and CDR2 SAAADI. CDR3 in DNA: TGCGCCAGCAGCGACAGGGGCCGCAATCAGCCCCAGCATTTT. Translation: CASSDRGRNQPQHF.

This chain connects TRBV28 to TRBJ2-2; 8 nucleotides agree with TRBD1. Germline assignment: CDR1 MDHEN and CDR2 SYDVKM. J gave up 7 bases and V 6 bases, and 16 bases lay outside the gene matches. The CDR3 runs 17 residues. The DNA for the CDR3 is TGTGCCAGCAGCCTCACCCCGGGACAGGAGTTGGGCGGGGAGCTGTTTTTT. It translates to CASSLTPGQELGGELFF.

V is TRBV5-1 and J is TRBJ2-7; TRBD2 is a possible D gene (6 bases). The CDR3 has 13 residues. V was cut by 2 bases and J by 6 bases, with 12 bases left in between. Germline V gene data show CDR1 as SGHRS and CDR2 as YFSETQ. The CDR3 is CASSLKLAGEQYF. CDR3 nucleotides: TGCGCCAGCAGCTTAAAACTAGCTGGCGAGCAGTACTTC.

This chain joins TRBV28 and TRBJ2-7; tentatively, D is TRBD1 (6 bases). Trimming took 4 bases from V and 3 from J, leaving 13 bases between them. This CDR3 has 14 amino acids. CDR1 is MDHEN and CDR2 is SYDVKM in the germline V gene. DNA for the CDR3: TGTGCCAGCAGTTCCGCCGGGACACACTACGAGCAGTACTTC. It yields the protein CASSSAGTHYEQYF.

CDR3 in amino acids: CASSPLAKTSNEQFF. The CDR3 DNA reads as TGTGCCAGCTCGCCGCTAGCGAAAACTAGTAATGAGCAGTTCTTC. This chain joins TRBV18 and TRBJ2-1; D is possibly TRBD2 (6 bases). V dropped 6 bases and J dropped 7 bases, with 19 bases sitting between them. Germline V gene sequence: CDR1 KGHSH, CDR2 LQKENI. The CDR3 runs 15 residues.